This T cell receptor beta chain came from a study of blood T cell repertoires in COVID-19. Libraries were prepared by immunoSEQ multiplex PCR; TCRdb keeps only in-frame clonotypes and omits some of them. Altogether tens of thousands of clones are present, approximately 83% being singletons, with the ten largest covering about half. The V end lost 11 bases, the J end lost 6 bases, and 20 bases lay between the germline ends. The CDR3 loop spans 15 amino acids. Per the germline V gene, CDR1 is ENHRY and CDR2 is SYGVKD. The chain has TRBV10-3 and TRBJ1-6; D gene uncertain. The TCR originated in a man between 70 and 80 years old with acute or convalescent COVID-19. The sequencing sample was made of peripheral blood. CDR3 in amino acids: CAASLGLEANSPLHF. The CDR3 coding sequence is TGTGCCGCCTCCCTAGGCCTCGAGGCTAATTCACCCCTCCACTTT.